The 4 T cell receptor beta chains reported below all come from one sample, sequenced in a study of early stage breast cancer tumors. TCRdb's table, derived via immunoSEQ multiplex PCR, lists solely in-frame clones and lacks some. This sample has some 70,000 clones; around 85% occur once, and the top ten carry about 3.6%. Source material: blood. The receptors were sampled from a person aged 55 to 75 with breast cancer.

The chain combines TRBV5-1 with TRBJ2-5; D is uncertain. Germline V gives CDR1 SGHRS, CDR2 YFSETQ. V lost 1 base and J 4 bases, leaving 8 bases between the germline ends. The CDR3 spans 13 residues. For the CDR3, the DNA is TGCGCCAGCAGCTTGATCCGTGGAGAGACCCAGTACTTC. Its translation: CASSLIRGETQYF.

The chain carries TRBV5-1 and TRBJ2-2; 7 bases agree with TRBD1. From germline, CDR1 is SGHRS and CDR2 YFSETQ. This CDR3 region has 14 residues. The V gene end was trimmed by 7 bases and the J gene end by 4 bases; junction bases not matched to a gene: 7. The CDR3 nucleotides read TGCGCCAGCTCCGACAGGACAGGCACCGGGGAGCTGTTTTTT. This translates into CASSDRTGTGELFF. Using reference TRBV5-1 and TRBJ2-2 for the parts outside the CDR3, the full variable domain is KAGVTQTPRYLIKTRGQQVTLSCSPISGHRSVSWYQQTPGQGLQFLFEYFSETQRNKGNFPGRFSGRQFSNSRSEMNVSTLELGDSALYLCASSDRTGTGELFFGEGSRLTVL.

This clone was observed once. The chain recombines TRBV7-2 with TRBJ2-1; D may be TRBD1 or TRBD2 (5 bases each). The CDR3 totals 17 residues. V was trimmed by 4 bases and J by 0 bases, leaving 16 bases between them. Germline V gene data show CDR1 as SGHTA and CDR2 as FQGNSA. CDR3 protein: CASSSPSGPTSYNEQFF. The CDR3 bases are TGTGCCAGCAGCTCCCCCTCGGGACCCACCTCCTACAATGAGCAGTTCTTC.

The V gene is TRBV5-4, the J gene TRBJ2-3; perhaps TRBD2 as D (5 bases). The ends were cut back, 3 bases at V and 4 bases at J, with 15 bases in the middle. Germline CDR1 reads SGHNT; CDR2 reads YYREEE (reference sequence). This CDR3 has 15 amino acids. CDR3 amino acids: CASSSVTSIPDTQYF. The CDR3 DNA reads TGTGCCAGCAGCTCCGTCACTAGTATCCCAGATACGCAGTATTTT.